This TCR beta chain was identified during a study of CD8+ T cells in alopecia areata. Study-level findings and limits: Clonality exceeded that of normal scalp in lesional scalp, most notably in alopecia totalis/universalis.

About this clone itself: Its target is not known.

TCR sequencing used cDNA made by reverse transcription of extracted RNA. Generated by immunoSEQ multiplex PCR, the TCRdb table keeps only in-frame clones and is missing some. Of 140,000 to 150,000 clones in the sample, about 51% were seen once. Germline values: CDR1 SGHRS, CDR2 YFSETQ. The ends were cut back, 4 bases at V and 5 bases at J, with 24 bases in the middle. This CDR3 has 17 amino acids. The study team obtained lesional scalp punch biopsies and peripheral blood from alopecia areata patients. Separation by sorting yielded CD4+ and CD8+ T cells from PBMCs. This sequence originates from a human donor with alopecia areata. The rearrangement joins TRBV5-1 to TRBJ2-5; perhaps TRBD1 as D (6 bases). The starting material was CD4+ T cells sorted from blood, obtained at week 0. The CDR3 DNA sequence: TGCGCCAGCAGCATTCCCCCAGGGACACCCGGTCGGGAGACCCAGTACTTC. Its translation is CASSIPPGTPGRETQYF.